The clone carrying this T cell receptor beta chain was counted a few times. In the original workflow: Cell counts per sample came from amplifying reference gene primers. Repertoires were generated with immunoSEQ multiplex PCR, while TCRdb's copy carries only in-frame clones and drops some. The V and J calls and clone size are taken from that table; D and trimming were inferred from the DNA. The sample shows roughly 230,000 clones, under 90% of them seen only once. This entry is derived from a study of blood T cell repertoires in COVID-19. Overall study context: T cells, B-cell-depleted T cells, or PBMCs supplied cDNA or gDNA.

CDR3 length: 17 amino acids. Trimming took 5 bases from V and 2 from J; bases not matched to a gene: 12. CDR1 is SSHAT, CDR2 FNYEAQ, per germline (reference sequence). Sequenced input: peripheral blood. The chain links TRBV7-7 to TRBJ2-5; 9 positions agree with TRBD1. This receptor was obtained from an elderly woman with acute or convalescent COVID-19. The CDR3 here is CASSRTQDRGGQETQYF. In DNA, the CDR3 is TGTGCCAGCAGCCGAACGCAGGACAGGGGTGGGCAAGAGACCCAGTACTTC. Full variable domain (remainder filled in from reference TRBV7-7 and TRBJ2-5): GAGVSQSPRYKVTKRGQDVTLRCDPISSHATLYWYQQALGQGPEFLTYFNYEAQPDKSGLPSDRFSAERPEGSISTLTIQRTEQRDSAMYRCASSRTQDRGGQETQYFGPGTRLLVL.